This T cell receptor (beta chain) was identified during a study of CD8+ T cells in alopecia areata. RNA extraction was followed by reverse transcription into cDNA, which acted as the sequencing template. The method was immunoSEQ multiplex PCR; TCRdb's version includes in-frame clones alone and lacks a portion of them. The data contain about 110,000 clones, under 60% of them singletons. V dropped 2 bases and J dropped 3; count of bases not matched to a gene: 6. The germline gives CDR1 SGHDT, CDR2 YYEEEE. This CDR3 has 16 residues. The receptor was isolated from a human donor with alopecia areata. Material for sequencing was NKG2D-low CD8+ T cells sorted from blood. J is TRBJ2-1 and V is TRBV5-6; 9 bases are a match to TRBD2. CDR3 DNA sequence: TGTGCCAGCAGCTTCGGTCTAGCGGGAATCTACAATGAGCAGTTCTTC. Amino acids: CASSFGLAGIYNEQFF.